This T cell receptor (beta chain) was captured by sequencing in a study of technical replicates of blood from a handful of donors. Sequencing used immunoSEQ multiplex PCR; TCRdb keeps in-frame clones, though not all of them. Counted here are nearly 95,000 clones, 90% to 97% occurring once; the ten biggest clones make up around 0.4%. The CDR3 loop spans 15 amino acids. Germline CDR1 is SNHLY and CDR2 is FYNNEI. V lost 4 bases, J lost 2 bases, and 12 bases lay in between. Sequencing used T cells isolated from PBMCs. The clonotype comes from a human donor in good health. This chain connects TRBV2 to TRBJ1-5; TRBD1 is a possible D gene (5 bases). The CDR3 region has the DNA TGTGCCAGCAGTGCTAGGGGAATGGGCAATCAGCCCCAGCATTTT. Translating gives CASSARGMGNQPQHF.